The subject of this entry is one T cell receptor (beta chain). The antigen is undetermined. V was trimmed by 4 bases and J by 6 bases, leaving 9 bases between them. Per germline, CDR1 SGHAT and CDR2 FQNNGV. CDR3 length: 12 amino acids. The data were taken from a study of beta chain features in type 1 diabetes. Expressed TCRB transcripts were sequenced because the isolated RNA had all been reverse transcribed beforehand. TCRdb keeps only in-frame clones here, not all; method: immunoSEQ multiplex PCR. The table records 150,000 to 200,000 clones, roughly 8% of them present only once. General observations from the study: Within each of all four CD4+ subsets, Type 1 diabetes patients had TCRB CDR3s that were moderately but significantly shorter.

A single heparinised blood sample, averaging approximately 110 mL, was obtained per donor. The chain is built from TRBV11-2 and TRBJ1-2; D gene unclear. This clonotype was sampled from a woman in her thirties or forties with type 1 diabetes. Sequenced input: central memory CD4+ T cells from blood. The CDR3, as DNA: TGTGCCAGCAGCTCCGTGCGGGATGGCTACACCTTC. It codes for CASSSVRDGYTF.